Included here is one TCR beta chain sequence, with context. The antigen is undetermined. The entry originates in a study of T-cell memory formation after mild COVID-19. Germline V lookup: CDR1 SGHDN, CDR2 FVKESK. The CDR3 extends over 15 amino acids. Trimming took 1 base from V and 7 from J, leaving 11 bases between them. The authors produced TCR alpha and TCR beta cDNA libraries with sample barcodes and UMIs by 5'RACE using constant-segment primers. One entry per CDR3 protein results from TCRdb running MiXCR on the 5' RACE reads. The table lists over 450,000 distinct CDR3 sequences, 20% of them singletons. Study-level points and caveats: Cross-reactive memory appears to have joined, as suggested by some responding clones showing up in pre-infection memory.

The sequenced sample was PBMCs or a T cell subset sorted from them (not recorded which). This chain links TRBV14 with TRBJ1-6; D not certain. The receptor's source is an adult woman who had mild COVID-19 (a few samples of this study predate the infection). Cell type and time point are not known. The CDR3 DNA reads as TGTGCCAGCAGCCAAGTATTTGGAGGGAATTCACCCCTCCACTTT. Translating gives CASSQVFGGNSPLHF.